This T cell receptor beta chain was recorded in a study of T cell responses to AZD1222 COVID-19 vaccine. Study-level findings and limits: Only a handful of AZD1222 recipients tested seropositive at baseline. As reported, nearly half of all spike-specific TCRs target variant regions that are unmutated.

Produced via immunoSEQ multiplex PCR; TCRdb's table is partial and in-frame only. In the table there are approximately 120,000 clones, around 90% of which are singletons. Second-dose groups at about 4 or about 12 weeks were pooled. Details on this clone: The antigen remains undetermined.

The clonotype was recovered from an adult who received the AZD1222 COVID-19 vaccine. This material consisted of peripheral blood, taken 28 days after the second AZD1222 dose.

The CDR3 DNA sequence: TGTGCCACCGAGGGAGACAGGGCTGAAAAACTGTTTTTT. Its protein is CATEGDRAEKLFF. This chain links TRBV6-5 with TRBJ1-4; 7 nucleotides line up with TRBD1. Trimming took 10 bases from V and 7 from J; bases not matched to a gene: 9. Germline loops: CDR1 MNHEY, CDR2 SVGAGI. CDR3 size: 13 residues.